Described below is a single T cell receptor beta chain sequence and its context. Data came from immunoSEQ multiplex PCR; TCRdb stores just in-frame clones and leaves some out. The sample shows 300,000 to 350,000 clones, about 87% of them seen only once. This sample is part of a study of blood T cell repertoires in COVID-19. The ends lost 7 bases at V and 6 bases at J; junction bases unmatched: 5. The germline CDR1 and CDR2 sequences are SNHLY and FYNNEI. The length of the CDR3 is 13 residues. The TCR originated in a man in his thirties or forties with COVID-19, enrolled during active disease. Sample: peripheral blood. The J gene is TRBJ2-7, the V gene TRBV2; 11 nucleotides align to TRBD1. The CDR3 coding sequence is TGTGCCAGCACCGAGGACAGGGGGCGCGAGCAGTACTTC. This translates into CASTEDRGREQYF. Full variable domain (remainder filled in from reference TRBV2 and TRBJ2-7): EPEVTQTPSHQVTQMGQEVILRCVPISNHLYFYWYRQILGQKVEFLVSFYNNEISEKSEIFDDQFSVERPDGSNFTLKIRSTKLEDSAMYFCASTEDRGREQYFGPGTRLTVT.